This T cell receptor (beta chain) stems from a study of T cell changes during pregnancy in multiple sclerosis. Germline lookup yields CDR1 SGHNT and CDR2 YYREEE (reference sequence). V gave up 3 bases and J gave up 7 bases; unmatched junction bases: 6. This CDR3 contains 14 residues. Sequenced by immunoSEQ multiplex PCR; TCRdb stores in-frame clones only, minus some. The sample holds around 49,000 clones, about nine tenths seen once. The sequence was collected from a female donor in good health, enrolled as a control in a pregnancy study. The V and J genes are TRBV5-4 and TRBJ2-5; TRBD1 agrees at 10 bases. The sample here was CD4+ T cells from peripheral blood mononuclear cells, taken after pregnancy. CDR3 sequence reads: CASSSTGGEGTQYF. CDR3 in DNA: TGTGCCAGCAGCTCGACAGGGGGCGAAGGGACCCAGTACTTC.